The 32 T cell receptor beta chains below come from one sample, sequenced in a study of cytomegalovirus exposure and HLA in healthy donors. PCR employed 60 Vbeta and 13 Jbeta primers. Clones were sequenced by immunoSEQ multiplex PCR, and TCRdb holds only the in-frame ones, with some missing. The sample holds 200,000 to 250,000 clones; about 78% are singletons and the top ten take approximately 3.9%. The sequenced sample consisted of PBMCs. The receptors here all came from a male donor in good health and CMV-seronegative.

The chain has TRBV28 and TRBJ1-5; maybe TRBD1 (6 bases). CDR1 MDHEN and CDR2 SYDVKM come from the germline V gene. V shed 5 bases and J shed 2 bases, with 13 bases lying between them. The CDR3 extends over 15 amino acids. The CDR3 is CASSAQQGGNQPQHF. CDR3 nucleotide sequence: TGTGCCAGCAGTGCCCAACAGGGAGGCAATCAGCCCCAGCATTTT.

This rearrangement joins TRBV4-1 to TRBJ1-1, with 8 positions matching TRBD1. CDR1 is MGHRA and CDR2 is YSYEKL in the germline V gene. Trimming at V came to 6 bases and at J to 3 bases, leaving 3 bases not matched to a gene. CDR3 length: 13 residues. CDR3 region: CASSDRGDTEAFF. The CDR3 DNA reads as TGCGCCAGCAGTGACAGGGGCGACACTGAAGCTTTCTTT.

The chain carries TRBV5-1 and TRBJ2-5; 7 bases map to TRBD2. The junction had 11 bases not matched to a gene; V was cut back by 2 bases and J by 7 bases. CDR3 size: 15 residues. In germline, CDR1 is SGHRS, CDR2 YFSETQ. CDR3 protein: CASSLSGGIIWTQYF. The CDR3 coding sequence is TGCGCCAGCAGCTTATCGGGGGGTATAATATGGACCCAGTACTTC.

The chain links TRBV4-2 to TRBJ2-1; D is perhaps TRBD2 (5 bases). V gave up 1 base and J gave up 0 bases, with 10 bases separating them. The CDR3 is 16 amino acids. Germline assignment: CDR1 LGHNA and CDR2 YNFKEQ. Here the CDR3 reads CASSQVIGVSYNEQFF. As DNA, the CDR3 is TGTGCCAGCAGCCAAGTTATCGGGGTCTCCTACAATGAGCAGTTCTTC.

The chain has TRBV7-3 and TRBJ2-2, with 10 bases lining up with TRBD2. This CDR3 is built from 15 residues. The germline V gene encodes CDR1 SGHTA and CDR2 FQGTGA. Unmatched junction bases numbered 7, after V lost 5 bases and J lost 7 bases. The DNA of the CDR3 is TGTGCCAGCAGCCCTTTTAGCGGGAGGAACGGGGAGCTGTTTTTT. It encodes CASSPFSGRNGELFF.

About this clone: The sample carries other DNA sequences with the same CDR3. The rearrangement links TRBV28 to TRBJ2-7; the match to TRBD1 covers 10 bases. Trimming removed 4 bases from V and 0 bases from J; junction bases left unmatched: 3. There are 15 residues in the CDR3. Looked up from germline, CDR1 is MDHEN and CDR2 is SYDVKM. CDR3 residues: CASSSRQGASYEQYF. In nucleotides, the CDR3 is TGTGCCAGCAGTTCCCGACAGGGGGCCTCCTACGAGCAGTACTTC.

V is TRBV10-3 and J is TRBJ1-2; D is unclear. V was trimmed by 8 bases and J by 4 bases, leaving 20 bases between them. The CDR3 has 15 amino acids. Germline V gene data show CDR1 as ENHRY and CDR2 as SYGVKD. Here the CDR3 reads CAIFSGSLSGYGYTF. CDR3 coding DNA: TGTGCCATCTTTTCCGGGAGCCTGAGTGGCTATGGCTACACCTTC.

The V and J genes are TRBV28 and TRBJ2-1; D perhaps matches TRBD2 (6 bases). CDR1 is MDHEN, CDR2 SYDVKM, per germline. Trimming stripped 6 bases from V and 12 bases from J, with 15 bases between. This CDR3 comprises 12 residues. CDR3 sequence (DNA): TGTGCCAGCAGCCCCCTAGCGAGAGGGCAGTTCTTC. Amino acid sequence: CASSPLARGQFF. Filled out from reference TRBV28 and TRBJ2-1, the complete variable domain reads DVKVTQSSRYLVKRTGEKVFLECVQDMDHENMFWYRQDPGLGLRLIYFSYDVKMKEKGDIPEGYSVSREKKERFSLILESASTNQTSMYLCASSPLARGQFFGPGTRLTVL.

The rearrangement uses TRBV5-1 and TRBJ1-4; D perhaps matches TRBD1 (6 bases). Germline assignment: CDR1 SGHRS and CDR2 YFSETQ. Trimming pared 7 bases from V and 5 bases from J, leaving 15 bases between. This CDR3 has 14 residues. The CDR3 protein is CASSNLGTNEKLFF. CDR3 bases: TGCGCCAGCTCCAATCTAGGGACAAATGAAAAACTGTTTTTT. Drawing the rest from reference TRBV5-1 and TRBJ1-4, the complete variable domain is KAGVTQTPRYLIKTRGQQVTLSCSPISGHRSVSWYQQTPGQGLQFLFEYFSETQRNKGNFPGRFSGRQFSNSRSEMNVSTLELGDSALYLCASSNLGTNEKLFFGSGTQLSVL.

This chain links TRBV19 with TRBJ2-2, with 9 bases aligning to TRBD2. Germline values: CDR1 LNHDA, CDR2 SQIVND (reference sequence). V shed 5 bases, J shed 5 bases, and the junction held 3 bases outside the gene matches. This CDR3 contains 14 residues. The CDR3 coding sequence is TGTGCCAGTAGTTATCTAGCGGGGACCGGGGAGCTGTTTTTT. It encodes CASSYLAGTGELFF.

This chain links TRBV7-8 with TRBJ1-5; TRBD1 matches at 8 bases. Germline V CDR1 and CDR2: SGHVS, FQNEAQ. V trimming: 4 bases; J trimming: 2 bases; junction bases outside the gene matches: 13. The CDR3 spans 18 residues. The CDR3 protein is CASSSETPQGARNQPQHF. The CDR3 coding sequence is TGTGCCAGCAGCTCCGAGACCCCTCAGGGGGCGCGCAATCAGCCCCAGCATTTT.

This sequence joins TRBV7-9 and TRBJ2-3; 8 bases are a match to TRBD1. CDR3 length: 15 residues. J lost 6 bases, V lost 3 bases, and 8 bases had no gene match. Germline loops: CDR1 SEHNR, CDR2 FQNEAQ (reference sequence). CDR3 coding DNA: TGTGCCAGCAGCTTTATGTCAGGGGGCAGTGATACGCAGTATTTT. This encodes CASSFMSGGSDTQYF.

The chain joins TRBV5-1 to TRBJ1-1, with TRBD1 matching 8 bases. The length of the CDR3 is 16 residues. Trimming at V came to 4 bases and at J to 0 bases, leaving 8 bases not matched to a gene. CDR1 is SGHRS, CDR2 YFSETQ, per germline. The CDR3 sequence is CASSPRTGRLNTEAFF. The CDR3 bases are TGCGCCAGCAGCCCTCGGACAGGGAGGTTGAACACTGAAGCTTTCTTT.

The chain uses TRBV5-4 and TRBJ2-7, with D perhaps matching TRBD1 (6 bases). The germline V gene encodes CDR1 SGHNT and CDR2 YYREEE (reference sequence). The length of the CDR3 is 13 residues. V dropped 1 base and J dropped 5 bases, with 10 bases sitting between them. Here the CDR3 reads CASSLTGKDEQYF. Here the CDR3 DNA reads TGTGCCAGCAGCTTGACAGGGAAAGACGAGCAGTACTTC.

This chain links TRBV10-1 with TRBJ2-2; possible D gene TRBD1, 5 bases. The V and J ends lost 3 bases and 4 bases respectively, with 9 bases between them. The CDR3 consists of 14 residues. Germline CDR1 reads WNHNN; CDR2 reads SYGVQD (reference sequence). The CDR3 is CASSDRVGTGELFF. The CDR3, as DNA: TGCGCCAGCAGTGACAGGGTGGGCACCGGGGAGCTGTTTTTT.

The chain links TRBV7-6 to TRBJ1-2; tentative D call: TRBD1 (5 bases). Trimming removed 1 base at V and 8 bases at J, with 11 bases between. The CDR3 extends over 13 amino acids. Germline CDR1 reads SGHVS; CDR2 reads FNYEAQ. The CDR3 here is CASSLVPGKGYTF. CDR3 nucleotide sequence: TGTGCCAGCAGCTTAGTTCCAGGGAAGGGCTACACCTTC.

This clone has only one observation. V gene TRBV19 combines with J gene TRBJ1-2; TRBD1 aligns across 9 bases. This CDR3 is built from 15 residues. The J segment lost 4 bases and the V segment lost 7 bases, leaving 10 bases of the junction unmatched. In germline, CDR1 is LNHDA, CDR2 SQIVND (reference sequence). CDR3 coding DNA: TGTGCCAGTACTTTAACAAGACAGGGGGGCTATGGCTACACCTTC. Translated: CASTLTRQGGYGYTF.

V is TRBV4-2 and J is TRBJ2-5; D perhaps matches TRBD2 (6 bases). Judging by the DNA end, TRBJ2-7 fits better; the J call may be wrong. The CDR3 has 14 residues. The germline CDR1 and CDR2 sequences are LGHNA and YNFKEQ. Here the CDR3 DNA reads TGTGCCAGCTCCTTAACGGGACTGTCAGGCGAGCAGTACTTC. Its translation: CASSLTGLSGEQYF.

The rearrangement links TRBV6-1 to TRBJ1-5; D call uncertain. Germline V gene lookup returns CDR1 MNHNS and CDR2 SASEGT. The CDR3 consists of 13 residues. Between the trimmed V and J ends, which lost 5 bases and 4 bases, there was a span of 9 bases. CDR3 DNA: TGTGCCAGCAGTTCGGTCACTAATCAGCCCCAGCATTTT. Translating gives CASSSVTNQPQHF.

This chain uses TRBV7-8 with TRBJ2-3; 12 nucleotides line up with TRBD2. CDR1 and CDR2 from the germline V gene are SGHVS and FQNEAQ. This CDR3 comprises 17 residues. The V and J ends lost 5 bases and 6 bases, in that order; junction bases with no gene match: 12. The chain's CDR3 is CASSRGQTSGRGDTQYF. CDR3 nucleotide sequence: TGTGCCAGCAGCCGAGGCCAGACTAGCGGGAGAGGGGATACGCAGTATTTT.

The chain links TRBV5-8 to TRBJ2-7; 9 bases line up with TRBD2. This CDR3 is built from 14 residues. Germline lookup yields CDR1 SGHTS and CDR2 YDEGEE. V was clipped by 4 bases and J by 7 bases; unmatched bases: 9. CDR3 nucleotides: TGTGCCAGCAGCCGGGGACTAGCATCTCGGGAGCAGTACTTC. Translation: CASSRGLASREQYF.

DNA of the CDR3: TGTGCCAGTAGTATAGATACTAGCGGCTATTACGAGCAGTACTTC. It yields the protein CASSIDTSGYYEQYF. The chain employs TRBV19 and TRBJ2-7, with TRBD2 matching 8 bases. J gave up 4 bases and V 0 bases, and 5 bases lay outside the gene matches. The CDR3 has 15 residues. CDR1 is LNHDA and CDR2 is SQIVND in the germline V gene (reference sequence).

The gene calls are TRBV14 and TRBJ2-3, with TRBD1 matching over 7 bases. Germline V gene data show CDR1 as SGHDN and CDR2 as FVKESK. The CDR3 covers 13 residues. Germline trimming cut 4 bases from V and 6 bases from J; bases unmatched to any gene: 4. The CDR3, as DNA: TGTGCCAGCAGCCGAGAGACAGGGGATACGCAGTATTTT. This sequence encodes CASSRETGDTQYF.

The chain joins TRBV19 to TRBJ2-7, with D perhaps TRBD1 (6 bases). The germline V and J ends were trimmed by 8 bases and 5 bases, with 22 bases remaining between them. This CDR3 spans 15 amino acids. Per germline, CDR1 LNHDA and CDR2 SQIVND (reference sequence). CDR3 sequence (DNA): TGTGCCAGTCGATTCACAGGGACCCACCTAAACGAGCAGTACTTC. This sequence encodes CASRFTGTHLNEQYF.

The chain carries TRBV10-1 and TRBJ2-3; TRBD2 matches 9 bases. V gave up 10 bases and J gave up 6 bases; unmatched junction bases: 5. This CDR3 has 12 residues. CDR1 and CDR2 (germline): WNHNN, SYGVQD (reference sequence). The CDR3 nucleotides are TGCGCCACAGCTAGCGGGACGGATACGCAGTATTTT. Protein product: CATASGTDTQYF.

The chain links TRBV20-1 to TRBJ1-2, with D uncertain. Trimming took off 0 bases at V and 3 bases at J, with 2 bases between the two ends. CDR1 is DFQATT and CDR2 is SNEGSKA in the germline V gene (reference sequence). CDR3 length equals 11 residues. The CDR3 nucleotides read TGCAGTGCTAGAGACGACTATGGCTACACCTTC. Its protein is CSARDDYGYTF.

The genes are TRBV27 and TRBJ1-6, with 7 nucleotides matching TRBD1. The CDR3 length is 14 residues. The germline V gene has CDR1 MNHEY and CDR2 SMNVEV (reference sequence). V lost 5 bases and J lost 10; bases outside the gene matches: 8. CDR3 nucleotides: TGTGCCAGCAGTCCCGACAGGGTCGGCTCACCCCTCCACTTT. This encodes CASSPDRVGSPLHF.

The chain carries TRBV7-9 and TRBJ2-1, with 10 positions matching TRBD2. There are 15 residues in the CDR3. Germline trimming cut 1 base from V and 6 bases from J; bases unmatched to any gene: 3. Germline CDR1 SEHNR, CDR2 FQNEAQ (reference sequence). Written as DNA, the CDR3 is TGTGCCAGCAGCTTAGGGGCTAGCGGGAGCAATGAGCAGTTCTTC. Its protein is CASSLGASGSNEQFF.

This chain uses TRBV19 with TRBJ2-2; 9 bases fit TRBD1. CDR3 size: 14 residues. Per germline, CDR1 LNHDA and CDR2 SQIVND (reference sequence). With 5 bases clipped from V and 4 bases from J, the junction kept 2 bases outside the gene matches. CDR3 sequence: CASSSTGGTGELFF. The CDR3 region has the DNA TGTGCCAGTAGTTCGACAGGGGGCACCGGGGAGCTGTTTTTT.

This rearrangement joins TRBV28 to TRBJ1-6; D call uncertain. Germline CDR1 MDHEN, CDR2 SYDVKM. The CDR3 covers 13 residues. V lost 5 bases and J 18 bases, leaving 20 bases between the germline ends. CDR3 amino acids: CASSPNQLLAAHF. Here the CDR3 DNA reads TGTGCCAGCAGTCCAAATCAGCTGCTGGCGGCCCACTTT. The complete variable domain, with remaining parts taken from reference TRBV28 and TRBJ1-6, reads DVKVTQSSRYLVKRTGEKVFLECVQDMDHENMFWYRQDPGLGLRLIYFSYDVKMKEKGDIPEGYSVSREKKERFSLILESASTNQTSMYLCASSPNQLLAAHFGNGTRLTVT.

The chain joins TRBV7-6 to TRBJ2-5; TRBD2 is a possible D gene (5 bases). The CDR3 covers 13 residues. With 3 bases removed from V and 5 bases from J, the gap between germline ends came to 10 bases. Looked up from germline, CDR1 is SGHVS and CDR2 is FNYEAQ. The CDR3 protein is CASSFGVPETQYF. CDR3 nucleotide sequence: TGTGCCAGCAGCTTCGGGGTACCGGAGACCCAGTACTTC.

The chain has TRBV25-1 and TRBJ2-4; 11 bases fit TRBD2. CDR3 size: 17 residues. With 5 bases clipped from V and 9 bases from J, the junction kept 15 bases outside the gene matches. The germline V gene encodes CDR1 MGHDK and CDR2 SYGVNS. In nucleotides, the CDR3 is TGTGCCAGCAGTCCACACATAGCGGGAGGGGGAGAGGGCATTCAGTACTTC. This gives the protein CASSPHIAGGGEGIQYF.